This paragraph covers one T cell receptor (beta chain) sequence. The clone's antigen remains unknown. Per-base quality was not reported, and no clone a single base away is much larger than it. Sample time point, as interpreted from the label and publication: baseline before first vaccination. The vaccinee samples were drawn from two UK trials, COV001 and COV002, one of which was a single-blind randomized controlled phase 2/3 trial testing AZD1222 (ChAdOx1 nCoV-19) in healthy adults. For TCRbeta chain sequencing, PBMC samples were collected from trial participants at day 0 and at day 28 after the second dose. This specimen belongs to a study of T cell responses to AZD1222 COVID-19 vaccine (dated by TCRdb to 2020 to 2023). About the investigation overall: Because spike-specific TCR depth and breadth did not differ between the two schedules, AZD1222 recipients who got a second dose at roughly 4 weeks were pooled with those who got a second dose at roughly 12 weeks. TCR sequencing covered 233 trial participants: 200 to 220 given two doses of AZD1222 and about 26 given two doses of MenACWY control vaccine. Trial participants were enrolled by age into subgroups of 18-55, 56-69 and 70-plus years, and around 150, 29 and 61 TCR-sequenced participants, respectively, were included in these subgroups.

From its cysteine to its phenylalanine, the CDR3 spans 17 amino acids. Only CDR3 DNA is held: 51 bases, read in frame from base 1. For CDR1 and CDR2, the germline V gene lists SGHRS and YFSETQ. The trim is 3 bases for V and 0 bases for J, with a gap of 13 bases between the germline ends. The CDR3 regions of human TCRbeta chains were analyzed by immunosequencing. As for the original processing: Repertoire TCRs were checked for matches against a reference library of SARS-CoV-2-specific TCRs that had been generated using the MIRA antigen-specificity platform. Breadth was defined as the fraction of unique TCRs that were SARS-CoV-2-associated. Depth was defined as the fraction of total T cells that were SARS-CoV-2-associated. Using the MIRA data, each spike-specific TCR was assigned both to the spike region to which the TCR was reactive and to a CD4 or CD8 class. Log10-transformed breadth and depth values were compared by one-way ANOVA with Sidak's multiple comparisons tests. TCRdb took this table from immuneACCESS and kept in-frame rearrangements with V and J called. Such tables lack part of the clones; where checked against another copy, unresolved V genes explain under half of the gap, and the rest is unexplained. That table supplies the V and J calls and clone size; D and trimming were determined from the DNA. Here the sample has tens of thousands of clones; roughly 84% occur a single time. Roughly 17% of the sample rests with the top ten.

The research as a whole found: Reportedly, close to half of the unique spike-specific TCRs recognized epitopes lying outside the regions that are mutated in the B.1.351 and B.1.1.7 variants. No day 14 peak-response samples were available, so repertoires were characterized only after the peak T cell response. A significant rise in spike-specific TCR breadth and depth was observed after two AZD1222 doses relative to day 0 and relative to MenACWY recipients. The vaccine-associated CD4 TCRs covered the entire spike protein, and the dominant responses fell in regions 160-218 and 743-854. Only five or six AZD1222 recipients were SARS-CoV-2 seropositive at baseline, limiting conclusions about previously exposed vaccinees. Most participants were white British and females outnumbered males, and the authors suggested that clonal diversity may have been underestimated. In the small 56-69-year group, the increase in depth fell short of significance, most likely because of low power.

Sample: peripheral blood, taken on day 0 of AZD1222 vaccination. Recombination joined TRBV5-1 with TRBJ2-6, with the D segment identity uncertain. This TCR was sampled from an adult in good health. The base sequence is TGCGCCAGCAGCTCGACCGCCTCCAGCTCTGGGGCCAACGTCCTGACTTTC. Its translation reads: CASSSTASSSGANVLTF.